This is a list of T cell receptor beta chains from one sample in a study of blood T cell repertoires in COVID-19. Measured with immunoSEQ multiplex PCR; TCRdb has only the in-frame clones, and not every one. The sample consists of hundreds of thousands of clones, 88% of them appearing once. Source material: PBMCs or T cells enriched from blood (not recorded which). Source of these receptors: a woman aged 50 to 60 who had recovered from COVID-19. The CDR3 runs from the conserved cysteine through the conserved F or W. The D gene is left open where the match is weak. A clone size is listed for some rows: how often the clone was seen (once, few, many), or a class if it is expanded.

D gene | J gene | V gene | clone size | CDR3 protein | CDR3 DNA
TRBD2 | TRBJ2-3 | TRBV11-3 | - | CASSLMGGRTTDTQYF | TGTGCCAGCAGCTTGATGGGCGGGAGGACTACAGATACGCAGTATTTT
- | TRBJ1-6 | TRBV7-9 | - | CASSSGSGYNSPLHF | TGTGCCAGCAGCTCTGGCTCAGGATATAATTCACCCCTCCACTTT
- | TRBJ1-1 | TRBV6-1 | - | CASSEIPAGQRTEAFF | TGTGCCAGCAGTGAAATCCCGGCAGGGCAAAGGACTGAAGCTTTCTTT
TRBD1 | TRBJ2-2 | TRBV28 | - | CASSSTTGGSGELFF | TGTGCCAGCAGTTCCACGACAGGGGGGTCCGGGGAGCTGTTTTTT
- | TRBJ1-3 | TRBV4-3 | - | CASSQAAGSLGNTIYF | TGCGCCAGCAGCCAAGCCGCAGGGTCCTTAGGAAACACCATATATTTT
TRBD1 | TRBJ1-2 | TRBV6-2/TRBV6-3 | - | CASSYVGGRGDRNYGYTF | TGTGCCAGCAGTTACGTCGGGGGAAGGGGGGACAGGAACTATGGCTACACCTTC
TRBD2 | TRBJ2-1 | TRBV4-1 | - | CASSHDGLAGGNEQFF | TGCGCCAGCAGCCATGACGGACTAGCGGGAGGGAATGAGCAGTTCTTC
TRBD1 | TRBJ2-5 | TRBV27 | - | CASSFVFPDRGEETQYF | TGTGCCAGCAGTTTCGTTTTCCCGGACAGGGGCGAAGAGACCCAGTACTTC
TRBD2 | TRBJ2-2 | TRBV10-1 | - | CASSESTRLARHTGELFF | TGCGCCAGCAGTGAGTCTACCAGACTAGCGAGGCACACCGGGGAGCTGTTTTTT
TRBD2 | TRBJ2-1 | TRBV11-2 | - | CASSLDRSTRTSGSIYEQFF | TGTGCCAGCAGCTTAGATCGGTCCACTCGGACTAGCGGGAGTATCTATGAGCAGTTCTTC
- | TRBJ1-5 | TRBV19 | - | CASSKDPGRGQPQHF | TGTGCCAGTAGTAAGGATCCAGGGAGGGGACAGCCCCAGCATTTT
- | TRBJ2-2 | TRBV3-1/TRBV3-2 | - | CASSQDDSGELFF | TGTGCCAGCAGCCAAGATGACTCCGGGGAGCTGTTTTTT
TRBD1 | TRBJ2-5 | TRBV24-1 | once | CATSDHTRTGGQETQYF | TGTGCCACCAGTGACCATACCCGGACAGGGGGTCAGGAGACCCAGTACTTC
- | TRBJ1-4 | TRBV15 | - | CATSRDPAVTNEKLFF | TGTGCCACCAGCAGGGATCCTGCGGTAACTAATGAAAAACTGTTTTTT
- | TRBJ2-1 | TRBV6-2/TRBV6-3 | - | CASSYSEGGEQFF | TGTGCCAGCAGTTACTCGGAAGGGGGTGAGCAGTTCTTC
- | TRBJ1-2 | TRBV29-1 | - | CSGASGYGYTF | TGCAGCGGGGCAAGTGGCTATGGCTACACCTTC
- | TRBJ1-4 | TRBV7-9 | - | CASSPGGRTGEKLFF | TGTGCCAGCAGCCCCGGGGGGAGGACTGGAGAAAAACTGTTTTTT
- | TRBJ1-6 | TRBV5-6 | once | CASSREIGSPLHF | TGTGCCAGCAGCCGGGAGATTGGATCACCCCTCCACTTT
TRBD2 | TRBJ2-7 | TRBV5-1 | - | CASSLGDGGGRDEQYF | TGCGCCAGCAGCTTGGGGGATGGGGGAGGGCGCGACGAGCAGTACTTC
TRBD1 | TRBJ2-7 | TRBV27 | - | CASSLGTAGEQYF | TGTGCCAGCAGTCTCGGGACAGCTGGAGAGCAGTACTTC
- | TRBJ2-1 | TRBV19 | - | CASSTPGQSIEQFF | TGTGCCAGTAGTACCCCGGGACAATCCATTGAGCAGTTCTTC
TRBD2 | TRBJ2-5 | TRBV19 | - | CASSPSGIQETQYF | TGTGCCAGTTCGCCTAGCGGGATCCAAGAGACCCAGTACTTC
TRBD1 | TRBJ1-4 | TRBV2 | - | CASGETGTLTNEKLFF | TGTGCCAGCGGGGAGACAGGGACCTTGACTAATGAAAAACTGTTTTTT
- | TRBJ2-7 | TRBV5-1 | - | CASSTSTGTNEQYF | TGCGCCAGCAGCACTTCAACAGGGACGAACGAGCAGTACTTC
- | TRBJ1-1 | TRBV19 | - | CASSMGRMNTEAFF | TGTGCCAGTAGTATGGGCAGGATGAACACTGAAGCTTTCTTT
- | TRBJ1-1 | TRBV5-6 | once | CASSFSAQAEAFF | TGTGCCAGCAGCTTCTCGGCACAGGCAGAAGCTTTCTTT
TRBD1 | TRBJ2-7 | TRBV6-5 | - | CASSSPGQQTYEQYF | TGTGCCAGCAGTTCGCCGGGACAGCAAACCTACGAGCAGTACTTC
- | TRBJ2-3 | TRBV7-7 | once | CASSSAGQTLDTQYF | TGTGCTAGCAGCTCCGCAGGACAGACGCTCGATACGCAGTATTTT
- | TRBJ1-1 | TRBV7-2 | once | CASSPTRNTEAFF | TGTGCCAGCAGCCCGACTCGGAACACTGAAGCTTTCTTT
TRBD2 | TRBJ2-7 | TRBV6-5 | - | CASRLMGLAGGEQYF | TGTGCCAGCCGTCTGATGGGACTAGCGGGAGGGGAGCAGTACTTC
- | TRBJ2-2 | TRBV5-8 | - | CASSLSLVTGELFF | TGTGCCAGCAGCTTGTCCCTAGTAACCGGGGAGCTGTTTTTT
- | TRBJ2-7 | TRBV6-5 | few | CASSYSASGGYEQYF | TGTGCCAGCAGTTACTCGGCCAGTGGGGGGTACGAGCAGTACTTC
- | TRBJ2-1 | TRBV4-2 | once | CASSPASGDTYNEQFF | TGTGCCAGCAGCCCCGCATCAGGGGATACCTACAATGAGCAGTTCTTC
- | TRBJ2-3 | TRBV11-3 | - | CASSAGSSRQTDTQYF | TGTGCCAGCAGCGCGGGGAGTAGCAGACAGACAGATACGCAGTATTTT
TRBD2 | TRBJ2-1 | TRBV19 | - | CASRNPIAGGLRDEQFF | TGTGCCAGTCGGAACCCCATAGCGGGAGGGCTGAGGGATGAGCAGTTCTTC
TRBD2 | TRBJ2-3 | TRBV7-2 | - | CGAGGLFSTDTQYF | TGTGGAGCGGGAGGGCTCTTTAGCACAGATACGCAGTATTTT
- | TRBJ2-2 | TRBV11-2 | - | CASSLVGTNTGELFF | TGTGCCAGCAGCTTAGTTGGGACAAACACCGGGGAGCTGTTTTTT
TRBD1 | TRBJ1-2 | TRBV19 | - | CASSRTGLNGYTF | TGTGCCAGTAGTAGGACAGGGTTAAATGGCTACACCTTC
TRBD2 | TRBJ2-2 | TRBV10-1 | - | CASSTSGRNTGELFF | TGCGCCAGCAGTACAAGCGGGAGGAACACCGGGGAGCTGTTTTTT
TRBD2 | TRBJ2-1 | TRBV19 | - | CASSLRGLAGEGGHEQFF | TGTGCCAGTAGTCTAAGGGGACTAGCGGGAGAGGGGGGCCATGAGCAGTTCTTC
- | TRBJ2-1 | TRBV28 | - | CASSFLPYNEQFF | TGTGCCAGCAGTTTTCTACCATACAATGAGCAGTTCTTC
- | TRBJ2-3 | TRBV30 | - | CAWSVGQGPSGRTDTQYF | TGTGCCTGGAGTGTTGGACAGGGGCCTAGCGGGAGAACAGATACGCAGTATTTT
- | TRBJ1-1 | TRBV18 | - | CASSPLIGTPNTEAFF | TGTGCCAGCTCACCCCTGATTGGGACACCGAACACTGAAGCTTTCTTT
TRBD2 | TRBJ2-3 | TRBV6-4 | - | CASSLAGVNTDTQYF | TGTGCCAGCAGTTTAGCGGGAGTTAACACAGATACGCAGTATTTT
- | TRBJ2-6 | TRBV19 | - | CASRREFAGANVLTF | TGTGCCAGTAGGAGAGAATTCGCCGGGGCCAACGTCCTGACTTTC